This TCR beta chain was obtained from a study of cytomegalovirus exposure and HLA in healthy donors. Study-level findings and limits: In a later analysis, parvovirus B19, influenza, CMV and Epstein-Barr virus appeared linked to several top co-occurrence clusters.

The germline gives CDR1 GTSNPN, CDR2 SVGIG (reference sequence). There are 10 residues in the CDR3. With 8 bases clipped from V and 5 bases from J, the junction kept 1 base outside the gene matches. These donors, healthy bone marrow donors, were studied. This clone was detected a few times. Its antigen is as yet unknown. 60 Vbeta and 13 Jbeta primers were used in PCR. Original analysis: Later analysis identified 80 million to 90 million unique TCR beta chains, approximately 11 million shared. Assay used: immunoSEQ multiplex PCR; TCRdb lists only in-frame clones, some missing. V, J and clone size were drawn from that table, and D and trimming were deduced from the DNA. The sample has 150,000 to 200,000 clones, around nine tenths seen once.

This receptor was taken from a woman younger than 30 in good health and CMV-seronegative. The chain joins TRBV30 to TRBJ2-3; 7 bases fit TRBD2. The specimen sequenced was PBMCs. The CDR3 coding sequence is TGTGCCGGGGGGGGAGATACGCAGTATTTT. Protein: CAGGGDTQYF.